This T cell receptor beta chain was identified in a study of blood T cell repertoires in COVID-19. In the study overall: The origin of the acute and convalescent COVID-19 samples was the United States, Italy and Spain. T cells, B-cell-depleted T cells, or PBMCs supplied cDNA or gDNA.

CDR1 and CDR2 from the germline V gene are SGHVS and FQNEAQ. V lost 2 bases to trimming and J lost 8 bases, with 19 bases between them. This CDR3 comprises 17 residues. In the authors' workflow: For nucleated cells, counts were estimated from reference gene primer amplification. Profiled with immunoSEQ multiplex PCR; TCRdb holds only in-frame clones, not every one. D and trimming come from the DNA, and the V and J calls and clone size come from that table. The sample lists some 240,000 clones, less than 85% occurring once. Sequencing was performed on peripheral blood. The chain uses TRBV7-8 and TRBJ1-6; D is perhaps TRBD1 (6 bases). The clonotype originates from an older woman with acute or convalescent COVID-19. The CDR3 loop reads CASSLIGGGRAHSPLHF. The CDR3 DNA sequence: TGTGCCAGCAGCTTAATTGGGGGGGGCAGGGCCCATTCACCCCTCCACTTT.